The T cell receptor (beta chain) described here comes from a study of blood T cell repertoires in COVID-19. This CDR3 has 14 residues. Germline CDR1 and CDR2: LNHNV and YYDKDF (reference sequence). Trimming shortened V by 1 base and J by 10 bases, and 13 bases separated the two germline ends. Profiled with immunoSEQ multiplex PCR; TCRdb holds only in-frame clones, not every one. The repertoire holds 200,000 or so clones, with 70% to 90% as singletons. The chain employs TRBV15 and TRBJ1-4; maybe TRBD1 (5 bases). Material for sequencing was PBMCs or T cells enriched from blood (not recorded which). This receptor was identified in a young woman who had recovered from COVID-19. CDR3 residues: CATSRGGAGGKLFF. The CDR3 bases are TGTGCCACCAGCAGAGGCGGGGCAGGAGGAAAACTGTTTTTT.